This is a list of T cell receptor beta chains from one sample in a study of T cells after yellow fever vaccination. MiXCR, applied by TCRdb to the 5' RACE reads, yields one record per CDR3 protein. The sample contains about 150,000 distinct CDR3 sequences, approximately 6.6% of which appear only once. The source material was CD4+ T cells sorted from PBMCs, sampled 10 days after the yellow fever booster vaccination. The receptor set was obtained from a man aged 25 to 40 who received the YFV17D yellow fever vaccine. The CDR3 runs from the conserved cysteine through the conserved F or W. A D gene is named only where the DNA matches it firmly. The listing skips clone size in some rows; elsewhere it reads once, few, many or a size class.

v_call: TRBV5-4
j_call: TRBJ2-1
clone_size: -
d_call: TRBD2
cdr3_aa: CASRTWGRGGLAGRNEQFF
cdr3_nt: TGTGCCAGCAGAACTTGGGGCCGAGGCGGACTAGCGGGGCGTAATGAGCAGTTCTTC

v_call: TRBV20-1
j_call: TRBJ1-5
clone_size: many
d_call: TRBD1
cdr3_aa: CSAHRDRAQHF
cdr3_nt: TGCAGTGCTCACAGGGACAGGGCCCAGCATTTT

v_call: TRBV20-1
j_call: TRBJ1-5
clone_size: many
d_call: -
cdr3_aa: CSARVFGNQPQHF
cdr3_nt: TGCAGTGCTAGAGTATTTGGTAATCAGCCCCAGCATTTT

v_call: TRBV20-1
j_call: TRBJ1-5
clone_size: many
d_call: -
cdr3_aa: CSARDAGPGSNQPQHF
cdr3_nt: TGCAGTGCTAGAGATGCGGGACCGGGTAGCAATCAGCCCCAGCATTTT

v_call: TRBV20-1
j_call: TRBJ2-7
clone_size: many
d_call: TRBD2
cdr3_aa: CSAPGLAYEQYF
cdr3_nt: TGCAGTGCTCCTGGACTAGCATACGAGCAGTACTTC

v_call: TRBV5-1
j_call: TRBJ2-7
clone_size: -
d_call: TRBD2
cdr3_aa: CASSLGGTSGGSSYEQYF
cdr3_nt: TGCGCCAGCAGCTTGGGAGGGACTAGCGGGGGAAGCTCCTACGAGCAGTACTTC

v_call: TRBV14
j_call: TRBJ2-1
clone_size: many
d_call: -
cdr3_aa: CASSSRQSTPYNEQFF
cdr3_nt: TGTGCCAGCAGCTCCCGGCAGTCGACCCCCTACAATGAGCAGTTCTTC

v_call: TRBV7-2
j_call: TRBJ2-7
clone_size: many
d_call: TRBD2
cdr3_aa: CASSFDGRSSYEQYF
cdr3_nt: TGTGCCAGCAGCTTTGACGGGAGGAGCTCCTACGAGCAGTACTTC

v_call: TRBV15
j_call: TRBJ2-7
clone_size: many
d_call: -
cdr3_aa: CATSKPRDSSEQYF
cdr3_nt: TGTGCCACCAGCAAACCCCGGGACTCCTCTGAGCAGTACTTC

v_call: TRBV20-1
j_call: TRBJ1-2
clone_size: many
d_call: -
cdr3_aa: CSVPKGVGGIPYGYTF
cdr3_nt: TGCAGTGTCCCCAAGGGCGTGGGAGGTATCCCCTATGGCTACACCTTC

v_call: TRBV5-1
j_call: TRBJ2-7
clone_size: many
d_call: -
cdr3_aa: CASSLTISYEQYF
cdr3_nt: TGCGCCAGCAGCTTGACTATCTCCTACGAGCAGTACTTC

v_call: TRBV10-1
j_call: TRBJ2-7
clone_size: many
d_call: TRBD2
cdr3_aa: CASSEGGSGKGYEQYF
cdr3_nt: TGCGCCAGCAGTGAGGGGGGTAGCGGGAAGGGATACGAGCAGTACTTC

v_call: TRBV20-1
j_call: TRBJ2-1
clone_size: many
d_call: -
cdr3_aa: CSASRGRGTYNEQFF
cdr3_nt: TGCAGTGCTAGTAGGGGGCGGGGTACCTACAATGAGCAGTTCTTC

v_call: TRBV3-1
j_call: TRBJ2-3
clone_size: many
d_call: -
cdr3_aa: CASSQASDTQYF
cdr3_nt: TGTGCCAGCAGCCAAGCTTCAGATACGCAGTATTTT

v_call: TRBV5-4
j_call: TRBJ2-1
clone_size: few
d_call: TRBD2
cdr3_aa: CASSQEVAGLGEQFF
cdr3_nt: TGTGCCAGCAGCCAGGAGGTAGCGGGCTTGGGGGAGCAGTTCTTC

v_call: TRBV20-1
j_call: TRBJ2-5
clone_size: many
d_call: TRBD2
cdr3_aa: CSAVAGGAKETQYF
cdr3_nt: TGCAGTGCGGTAGCGGGAGGGGCGAAGGAGACCCAGTACTTC

v_call: TRBV3-1
j_call: TRBJ2-1
clone_size: many
d_call: -
cdr3_aa: CASSPKRDGEQFF
cdr3_nt: TGTGCCAGCAGCCCGAAACGGGATGGTGAGCAGTTCTTC

v_call: TRBV7-9
j_call: TRBJ2-7
clone_size: many
d_call: -
cdr3_aa: CASSGRSYEQYF
cdr3_nt: TGTGCCAGCAGCGGAAGGTCCTACGAGCAGTACTTC

v_call: TRBV20-1
j_call: TRBJ2-7
clone_size: many
d_call: -
cdr3_aa: CSARDPRGWSYEQYF
cdr3_nt: TGCAGTGCTAGAGACCCGAGAGGGTGGAGTTACGAGCAGTACTTC

v_call: TRBV29-1
j_call: TRBJ2-5
clone_size: many
d_call: -
cdr3_aa: CSVEKLVQETQYF
cdr3_nt: TGCAGCGTTGAAAAACTGGTTCAAGAGACCCAGTACTTC

v_call: TRBV6-1
j_call: TRBJ2-7
clone_size: -
d_call: TRBD2
cdr3_aa: CASSEAKRGDYEQYF
cdr3_nt: TGTGCCAGCAGTGAAGCCAAGCGGGGAGACTACGAGCAGTACTTC

v_call: TRBV7-2
j_call: TRBJ2-5
clone_size: many
d_call: TRBD1
cdr3_aa: CASSRDRGETQYF
cdr3_nt: TGTGCCAGCAGCCGGGACAGGGGAGAGACCCAGTACTTC

v_call: TRBV3-1
j_call: TRBJ1-1
clone_size: many
d_call: -
cdr3_aa: CASSQVGGVTEAFF
cdr3_nt: TGTGCCAGCAGCCAAGTCGGGGGCGTCACTGAAGCTTTCTTT

v_call: TRBV29-1
j_call: TRBJ2-5
clone_size: few
d_call: TRBD1
cdr3_aa: CSVVQGSMETQYF
cdr3_nt: TGCAGCGTTGTACAGGGGAGTATGGAGACCCAGTACTTC

v_call: TRBV19
j_call: TRBJ2-1
clone_size: many
d_call: -
cdr3_aa: CASSICPGTF
cdr3_nt: TGTGCCAGTAGTATATGCCCAGGGACTTTC

v_call: TRBV12-3/TRBV12-4
j_call: TRBJ2-7
clone_size: many
d_call: -
cdr3_aa: CASSLHRAGRGNEQYF
cdr3_nt: TGTGCCAGCAGTTTACACCGGGCAGGGCGTGGGAACGAGCAGTACTTC

v_call: TRBV20-1
j_call: TRBJ2-5
clone_size: -
d_call: -
cdr3_aa: CSARGFGGSQETQYF
cdr3_nt: TGCAGTGCTAGAGGGTTCGGGGGTAGTCAAGAGACCCAGTACTTC